The T cell receptor beta chain described here comes from a study of blood T cell repertoires in COVID-19. On the study more broadly: Some COVID-19 samples were acute and others convalescent; all came from the United States, Italy and Spain.

Assay: immunoSEQ multiplex PCR; the TCRdb copy retains only in-frame clones and omits some. The table has around 150,000 clones, 70% to 90% seen once. This TCR was recovered from a human donor in a cohort sampled during active COVID-19. Sequencing was performed on peripheral blood.

In DNA form, the CDR3 reads TGTGCCAGCAGCTTAGGAAGCGGGACGGGCACAGATACGCAGTATTTT. Protein: CASSLGSGTGTDTQYF. The chain couples TRBV11-3 to TRBJ2-3, with TRBD2 identical over 7 bases. The CDR3 is made up of 16 amino acids. Per germline, CDR1 SGHNT and CDR2 YENEEA. V dropped 1 base and J dropped 1; count of bases not matched to a gene: 5.